One sample yielded the 26 T cell receptor beta chains listed below, sequenced in a study of blood T cells in healthy people across ages. PCR was performed a second time for 7 to 11 cycles using a sample-barcoded 5' primer and a J-beta primer mix. MiXCR was run by TCRdb on the 5' RACE reads, yielding one entry per CDR3 protein. The sample gives about 620,000 distinct CDR3 sequences, over 20% of which show up once; approximately 3.7% is in the top ten. Specimen: blood. The receptor set was obtained from a man in his 70s in good health.

This clonotype occurred a few times. The CDR3 region is CASSTKQGYSEQYF. The CDR3 nucleotides are TGTGCCAGCAGCACAAAACAGGGTTACAGCGAGCAGTACTTC. The chain uses TRBV5-4 and TRBJ2-7; D is perhaps TRBD1 (6 bases). Between the trimmed V and J ends, which lost 4 bases and 6 bases, there was a span of 17 bases. Germline loops: CDR1 SGHNT, CDR2 YYREEE (reference sequence). This CDR3 spans 14 amino acids. The full variable domain, rest sourced from reference TRBV5-4 and TRBJ2-7, is ETGVTQSPTHLIKTRGQQVTLRCSSQSGHNTVSWYQQALGQGPQFIFQYYREEENGRGNFPPRFSGLQFPNYSSELNVNALELDDSALYLCASSTKQGYSEQYFGPGTRLTVT.

The gene calls are TRBV4-3 and TRBJ2-5; 8 bases are a match to TRBD1. With the DNA end fitting TRBJ2-7 better, the J assignment may be wrong. Germline CDR1 is LGHNA and CDR2 is YSLEER. This CDR3 comprises 17 residues. The DNA of the CDR3 is TGCGCCAGCAGCCAAGATCACAGGGCAGGGGGCAACTACGAGCAGTACTTC. Translating gives CASSQDHRAGGNYEQYF.

The rearrangement joins TRBV12-3 or TRBV12-4 to TRBJ2-3; 14 bases line up with TRBD2. This CDR3 has 17 amino acids. Trimming at V came to 5 bases and at J to 3 bases, leaving 7 bases not matched to a gene. In DNA form, the CDR3 reads TGTGCCAGCAGTACCCCGAGGACTAGCGGGAGGACAGATACGCAGTATTTT. It yields the protein CASSTPRTSGRTDTQYF.

Many counts were recorded for this clonotype. This chain uses TRBV12-3 or TRBV12-4 with TRBJ2-4, with 9 bases aligning to TRBD1. J was trimmed by 7 bases and V by 7 bases; bases with no gene match: 5. CDR3 size: 13 residues. CDR3 DNA: TGTGCCAGCACCAGAACAGGGGGCAACATTCAGTACTTC. Its protein product is CASTRTGGNIQYF.

This clonotype was counted a few times. V usage is TRBV7-9 and J usage is TRBJ2-5, with 7 nucleotides matching TRBD2. The J call may be in error: the DNA end matches TRBJ2-1 better. This CDR3 contains 12 residues. Germline-derived CDR1 and CDR2 are SEHNR and FQNEAQ (reference sequence). Here the CDR3 reads CASTGWTREQFF. CDR3 DNA sequence: TGTGCCAGCACCGGTTGGACTAGAGAGCAGTTCTTC.

The rearrangement joins TRBV20-1 to TRBJ2-5; D unresolved. The J call is doubtful: the DNA matches TRBJ2-7 better. CDR1 is DFQATT and CDR2 is SNEGSKA in the germline V gene (reference sequence). CDR3 length equals 12 residues. The DNA for the CDR3 is TGCAGTGCTAGTGAGAGGATCTACGAGCAGTACTTC. It encodes CSASERIYEQYF.

This chain links TRBV5-1 with TRBJ1-4; D remains ambiguous. The CDR3 runs to 15 residues. Germline CDR1 is SGHRS and CDR2 is YFSETQ. V was pared by 3 bases and J by 0 bases, with 9 bases between. The CDR3: CASSSGESTNEKLFF. CDR3 coding DNA: TGCGCCAGCAGCTCCGGCGAGTCAACTAATGAAAAACTGTTTTTT.

This clonotype was observed a few times. The chain links TRBV18 to TRBJ2-7, with D possibly being TRBD2 (6 bases). Trimming removed 5 bases from V and 3 bases from J, with 11 bases in between. Germline V lookup: CDR1 KGHSH, CDR2 LQKENI. CDR3 length: 13 residues. This CDR3 is CASSTDGGYEQYF. CDR3 nucleotide sequence: TGTGCCAGCTCAACGGACGGGGGCTACGAGCAGTACTTC.

The chain joins TRBV6-2 or TRBV6-3 to TRBJ2-1, with 16 bases lining up with TRBD2. CDR1 and CDR2 (germline): MNHEY, SVGEGT. V was pared by 0 bases and J by 5 bases, with 4 bases of the junction left unmatched. This CDR3 is 18 amino acids long. In DNA, the CDR3 is TGTGCCAGCAGTTACTCCGGGACTAGCGGGAGGGCCGACAATGAGCAGTTCTTC. The encoded protein is CASSYSGTSGRADNEQFF.

V is TRBV9 and J is TRBJ2-4; 8 bases are a match to TRBD1. The CDR3 has 15 amino acids. V shed 4 bases, J shed 3 bases, and the junction held 6 bases outside the gene matches. Germline lookup yields CDR1 SGDLS and CDR2 YYNGEE. The CDR3 sequence is CASSPGGEGKNIQYF. CDR3 in DNA: TGTGCCAGCAGCCCAGGGGGCGAGGGCAAAAACATTCAGTACTTC.

The chain has TRBV5-1 and TRBJ2-5; D remains unclear. The J call may not be correct, given that the DNA end is closer to TRBJ2-1. From germline, CDR1 is SGHRS and CDR2 YFSETQ. The CDR3 sequence is 15 residues long. The CDR3 DNA reads as TGCGCCAGCAGCTTGGAGGGTGAGGCTTACAATGAGCAGTTCTTC. This codes for CASSLEGEAYNEQFF.

This clonotype was found a few times. The chain combines TRBV29-1 with TRBJ2-5; D is unresolved. V was shortened by 2 bases and J by 7 bases, with 11 bases between the two germline ends. Germline V gene data show CDR1 as SQVTM and CDR2 as ANQGSEA. This CDR3 region has 12 residues. CDR3 sequence reads: CSVERQKVTQYF. As DNA, the CDR3 is TGCAGCGTTGAAAGGCAGAAAGTGACCCAGTACTTC.

This CDR3 is CASSPWGGNQPQHF. CDR3 nucleotide sequence: TGTGCCAGCAGTCCTTGGGGGGGCAATCAGCCCCAGCATTTT. V gene TRBV6-1 combines with J gene TRBJ1-5; D might be TRBD1 (5 bases). This CDR3 region has 14 residues. The V end was cut by 5 bases, the J end by 2 bases, with 10 bases between. Germline V gene data show CDR1 as MNHNS and CDR2 as SASEGT.

This clonotype was seen at least ten times. The chain has TRBV29-1 and TRBJ1-3, with D perhaps TRBD1 (6 bases). Germline V CDR1 and CDR2: SQVTM, ANQGSEA. The V and J ends lost 6 bases and 0 bases respectively, with 9 bases between them. This CDR3 has 13 residues. CDR3 sequence reads: CSVTGFSGNTIYF. CDR3 nucleotide sequence: TGCAGCGTAACAGGGTTCTCTGGAAACACCATATATTTT. Full variable domain (rest looked up from reference TRBV29-1 and TRBJ1-3): SAVISQKPSRDICQRGTSLTIQCQVDSQVTMMFWYRQQPGQSLTLIATANQGSEATYESGFVIDKFPISRPNLTFSTLTVSNMSPEDSSIYLCSVTGFSGNTIYFGEGSWLTVV.

V usage is TRBV9 and J usage is TRBJ2-4; tentative D call: TRBD1 (5 bases). CDR3 length equals 16 residues. Trimming took off 0 bases at V and 3 bases at J, with 13 bases between the two ends. Germline CDR1 is SGDLS and CDR2 is YYNGEE. CDR3 in DNA: TGTGCCAGCAGCGTAGGGCAGGGCGTCGGCAAAAACATTCAGTACTTC. This sequence encodes CASSVGQGVGKNIQYF.

This clonotype was counted many times. A read error may produce the germline difference seen at one junction end. V is TRBV11-2 and J is TRBJ2-5; 8 bases agree with TRBD2. The germline gives CDR1 SGHAT, CDR2 FQNNGV. The CDR3 contains 13 residues. In nucleotides, the CDR3 is TGTGCCAGCAGCCCCTCGGGGGGGTTCTATTCCGCCTTC. This sequence encodes CASSPSGGFYSAF.

The chain links TRBV7-8 to TRBJ2-3; D remains unclear. Trimming removed 1 base from V and 4 bases from J, with 12 bases in between. The CDR3 loop spans 15 amino acids. Germline CDR1 reads SGHVS; CDR2 reads FQNEAQ. The CDR3 DNA sequence: TGTGCCAGCAGCTTAGACGGCCGGATTGCAGATACGCAGTATTTT. Translated, it gives CASSLDGRIADTQYF.

This clonotype was seen repeatedly, ten times or more. The chain couples TRBV12-3 or TRBV12-4 to TRBJ1-3; D ambiguous. V lost 5 bases and J lost 0, with 14 bases in between. This CDR3 region has 16 residues. The CDR3 nucleotides read TGTGCCAGCAGTCAGGAGCGGATGAGCTCTGGAAACACCATATATTTT. This codes for CASSQERMSSGNTIYF.

This clonotype was counted between two and nine times. V and J are TRBV15 and TRBJ2-2, with 8 bases matching TRBD1. J gave up 5 bases and V 4 bases, and 6 bases lay outside the gene matches. CDR1 LNHNV and CDR2 YYDKDF come from the germline V gene (reference sequence). This CDR3 has 15 residues. CDR3 protein: CATSKDRVGTGELFF. The CDR3 coding sequence is TGTGCCACCAGCAAGGACAGGGTCGGGACCGGGGAGCTGTTTTTT.

As for this clonotype: A junction end diverges from the germline sequence, so it may reflect a read error. This chain uses TRBV7-2 with TRBJ2-3; TRBD1 aligns across 7 bases. CDR3 length: 14 residues. The V gene's germline CDR1 is SGHTA and CDR2 FQGNSA. CDR3 loop: CASSLGQAQATQYF. For the CDR3, the DNA is TGTGCCAGTAGCTTAGGACAGGCGCAAGCTACGCAGTATTTT.

The chain employs TRBV6-6 and TRBJ2-5; 9 bases map to TRBD2. The J call may be mistaken, given a closer DNA end match to TRBJ2-1. The V gene's germline CDR1 is MNHNY and CDR2 SVGAGI (reference sequence). The CDR3 is 15 amino acids. The CDR3 nucleotides read TGTGCCAGCCGAATATCTGGGCGGGAGGGCCTTGAGCAGTTCTTC. This sequence encodes CASRISGREGLEQFF.

This clonotype was seen a handful of times. The rearrangement links TRBV5-1 to TRBJ2-5; no definite D call. The CDR3 contains 14 residues. Trimming shortened V by 2 bases and J by 2 bases, and 10 bases separated the two germline ends. Germline V gives CDR1 SGHRS, CDR2 YFSETQ. DNA of the CDR3: TGCGCCAGCAGCTTTGGTGGAGAGCAAGAGACCCAGTACTTC. Translating it yields CASSFGGEQETQYF.

V gene TRBV20-1 combines with J gene TRBJ2-3, with 10 bases lining up with TRBD2. V was pared by 4 bases and J by 9 bases, with 7 bases of the junction left unmatched. Per germline, CDR1 DFQATT and CDR2 SNEGSKA (reference sequence). The CDR3 contains 13 residues. CDR3 protein: CSATTGLAETQYF. In nucleotides, the CDR3 is TGCAGTGCTACCACCGGACTAGCGGAGACGCAGTATTTT.

The chain joins TRBV5-5 to TRBJ1-4; TRBD1 might be the D (5 bases). Trimming cost V 1 base and J 5 bases, with 6 bases left between them. CDR1 and CDR2 from the germline V gene are SGHKS and YYEKEE (reference sequence). The CDR3 loop spans 13 amino acids. For the CDR3, the DNA is TGTGCCAGCAGCTTGTGGGGGAATGAAAAACTGTTTTTT. Amino acids: CASSLWGNEKLFF.

In this sample, this clonotype turned up many times. This chain links TRBV7-9 with TRBJ2-1, with D tentatively TRBD1 or TRBD2 (5 bases each). Between the trimmed V and J ends, which lost 5 bases and 9 bases, there was a span of 17 bases. Germline CDR1 is SEHNR and CDR2 is FQNEAQ (reference sequence). CDR3 length: 14 residues. The CDR3 spells CASSILVEGSEQFF. The DNA for the CDR3 is TGTGCCAGCAGCATCCTGGTAGAGGGGAGTGAGCAGTTCTTC. Drawing the rest from reference TRBV7-9 and TRBJ2-1, the complete variable domain is DTGVSQNPRHKITKRGQNVTFRCDPISEHNRLYWYRQTLGQGPEFLTYFQNEAQLEKSRLLSDRFSAERPKGSFSTLEIQRTEQGDSAMYLCASSILVEGSEQFFGPGTRLTVL.

This clonotype was seen only a few times. In DNA, the CDR3 is TGCGCCAGCAGCTTAAACTTGAGGACTAGCGCCGCCACCGGGGAGCTGTTTTTT. This gives the protein CASSLNLRTSAATGELFF. The V call is TRBV5-1, the J call TRBJ2-2, with TRBD2 matching over 9 bases. V lost 2 bases and J lost 4; bases outside the gene matches: 12. Per germline, CDR1 SGHRS and CDR2 YFSETQ. The CDR3 spans 18 residues.